This T cell receptor (beta chain) was retrieved from a study of CD8 T cells in ankylosing spondylitis. Quantitative 5'-RACE with molecular barcodes produced the TCR beta libraries. One entry per CDR3 protein, called by TCRdb with MiXCR from the 5' RACE reads. The data contain over 100,000 distinct CDR3 sequences, 7% of them singletons. CDR1 and CDR2 (germline): DFQATT, SNEGSKA (reference sequence). The CDR3 covers 17 residues. Findings and caveats of the study: Disease-associated clones were CD8+ and fairly uncommon in peripheral blood.

This clonotype has just a few counts. Its antigen remains unknown. One end of the junction is discordant with germline, which a read error may explain. The source of this sequence is a male donor with ankylosing spondylitis or in good health (not recorded which). The material sequenced was blood, either unsorted or a sorted T cell fraction (not recorded which). This rearrangement joins TRBV20-1 to TRBJ2-1; D tentatively reads TRBD1 or TRBD2 (5 bases each). CDR3 region: CCARDPRGQSSYNEQFF. The CDR3 DNA sequence: TGCTGTGCTAGAGATCCCCGGGGCCAGAGCTCCTACAATGAGCAGTTCTTC.